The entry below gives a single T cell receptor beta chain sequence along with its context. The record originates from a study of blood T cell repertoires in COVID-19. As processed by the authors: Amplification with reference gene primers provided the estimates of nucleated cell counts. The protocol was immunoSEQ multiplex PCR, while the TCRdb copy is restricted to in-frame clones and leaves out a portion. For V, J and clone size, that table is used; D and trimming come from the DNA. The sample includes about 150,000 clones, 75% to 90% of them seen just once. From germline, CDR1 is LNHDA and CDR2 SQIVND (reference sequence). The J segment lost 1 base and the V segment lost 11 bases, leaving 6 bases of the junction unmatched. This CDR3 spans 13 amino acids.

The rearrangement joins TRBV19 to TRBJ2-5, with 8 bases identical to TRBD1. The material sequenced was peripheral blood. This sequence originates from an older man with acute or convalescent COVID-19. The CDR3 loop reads CASQDRAQETQYF. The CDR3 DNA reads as TGTGCCTCCCAGGACAGGGCCCAAGAGACCCAGTACTTC.